This is a list of T cell receptor beta chains from one sample in a study of shared clonotypes between healthy human individuals. Here immunoSEQ multiplex PCR was the method, and the copy in TCRdb shows in-frame clones only, minus some. The sample yields some 800,000 clones, 80% to 95% seen once. Sequenced: naive CD8+ T cells sorted from blood. Every receptor here comes from a man aged 30-40 years in good health. Both conserved end residues are part of each CDR3. A D gene is named only where the DNA matches it firmly. Part of the rows lack a size; the others show once, few, many or a class for expanded clones.

J gene,V gene,clone size,D gene,CDR3 protein,CDR3 DNA
TRBJ2-5,TRBV7-6,NA,NA,CASSGSGLYQETQYF,TGTGCCAGCAGCGGCTCGGGACTGTACCAAGAGACCCAGTACTTC
TRBJ1-2,TRBV5-4,NA,NA,CASSGGAPNYGYTF,TGTGCCAGCAGCGGAGGGGCCCCCAACTATGGCTACACCTTC
TRBJ2-1,TRBV28,once,NA,CASSFRPQPEFF,TGTGCCAGCAGTTTTCGCCCGCAGCCAGAGTTCTTC
TRBJ2-1,TRBV27,NA,TRBD2,CASRGGLAGYNEQFF,TGTGCCAGCAGGGGCGGACTAGCGGGGTACAATGAGCAGTTCTTC
TRBJ2-7,TRBV5-5,NA,TRBD1,CASSWADRGLYEQYF,TGTGCCAGCAGCTGGGCGGACAGGGGACTGTACGAGCAGTACTTC
TRBJ2-3,TRBV2,NA,TRBD1,CANQPPDRATSTDTQYF,TGTGCCAACCAGCCCCCGGACAGGGCGACGTCCACAGATACGCAGTATTTT
TRBJ2-2,TRBV4-3,NA,TRBD1,CARDRRNTGELFF,TGCGCCAGGGACAGGAGGAACACCGGGGAGCTGTTTTTT
TRBJ2-3,TRBV6-6,once,TRBD2,CASSHRTSGPTDTQYF,TGTGCCAGCAGTCACCGGACTAGCGGACCCACAGATACGCAGTATTTT
TRBJ2-5,TRBV19,NA,TRBD2,CASSIEGLLAGLETQYF,TGTGCCAGTAGTATAGAGGGTTTACTAGCGGGATTAGAGACCCAGTACTTC
TRBJ1-5,TRBV15,NA,NA,CATSRIYNQPQHF,TGTGCCACCAGCAGAATCTATAATCAGCCCCAGCATTTT
TRBJ1-1,TRBV5-4,NA,NA,CASSSEGRSGEAFF,TGTGCCAGCAGCTCCGAGGGGCGAAGTGGTGAAGCTTTCTTT
TRBJ1-1,TRBV9,once,NA,CASSTFGGPTAEAFF,TGTGCCAGCAGCACTTTTGGGGGGCCGACGGCTGAAGCTTTCTTT
TRBJ1-1,TRBV7-9,NA,TRBD1,CASSPSKDRATEAFF,TGTGCCAGCAGCCCTTCGAAGGACAGGGCCACTGAAGCTTTCTTT
TRBJ2-1,TRBV19,NA,NA,CASSFLMDQPPNEQFF,TGTGCCAGTAGTTTCCTAATGGACCAACCCCCTAATGAGCAGTTCTTC
TRBJ1-2,TRBV6-5,NA,NA,CASSTGILGGYTF,TGTGCCAGCAGTACAGGGATCTTGGGTGGCTACACCTTC
TRBJ2-1,TRBV27,once,NA,CASSLYPGASYNEQFF,TGTGCCAGCAGTTTATATCCGGGAGCCTCCTACAATGAGCAGTTCTTC
TRBJ2-1,TRBV10-3,NA,NA,CAISESSQGPEQFF,TGTGCCATCAGTGAGTCTAGCCAAGGGCCGGAGCAGTTCTTC
TRBJ2-2,TRBV7-9,NA,TRBD2,CASPPDGASGNSNTGELFF,TGTGCCAGCCCTCCAGATGGGGCTAGCGGAAACTCGAACACCGGGGAGCTGTTTTTT
TRBJ2-7,TRBV6-5,once,TRBD2,CASSYFAGGYYEQYF,TGTGCCAGCAGTTACTTTGCGGGAGGCTACTACGAGCAGTACTTC
TRBJ1-4,TRBV4-3,NA,NA,CASSQEPVQQEKLFF,TGCGCCAGCAGCCAGGAGCCGGTTCAGCAGGAAAAACTGTTTTTT
TRBJ1-3,TRBV15,NA,NA,CATSRDKGDGNTIYF,TGTGCCACCAGCAGAGATAAAGGGGACGGAAACACCATATATTTT
TRBJ2-7,TRBV19,NA,NA,CASSLGGLSHDEQYF,TGTGCCAGTAGTTTAGGCGGACTTTCGCACGACGAGCAGTACTTC
TRBJ2-1,TRBV6-6,NA,NA,CASSKIQGSPYNEQFF,TGTGCCAGCAGTAAAATCCAAGGATCTCCCTACAATGAGCAGTTCTTC
TRBJ2-5,TRBV9,NA,TRBD2,CASSVRPSGSRETQYF,TGTGCCAGCAGCGTAAGGCCTAGCGGGAGCCGAGAGACCCAGTACTTC
TRBJ2-7,TRBV11-2,once,TRBD1,CASSSLPAGTGTYEQYF,TGTGCCAGCAGCTCATTACCGGCCGGGACAGGGACCTACGAGCAGTACTTC